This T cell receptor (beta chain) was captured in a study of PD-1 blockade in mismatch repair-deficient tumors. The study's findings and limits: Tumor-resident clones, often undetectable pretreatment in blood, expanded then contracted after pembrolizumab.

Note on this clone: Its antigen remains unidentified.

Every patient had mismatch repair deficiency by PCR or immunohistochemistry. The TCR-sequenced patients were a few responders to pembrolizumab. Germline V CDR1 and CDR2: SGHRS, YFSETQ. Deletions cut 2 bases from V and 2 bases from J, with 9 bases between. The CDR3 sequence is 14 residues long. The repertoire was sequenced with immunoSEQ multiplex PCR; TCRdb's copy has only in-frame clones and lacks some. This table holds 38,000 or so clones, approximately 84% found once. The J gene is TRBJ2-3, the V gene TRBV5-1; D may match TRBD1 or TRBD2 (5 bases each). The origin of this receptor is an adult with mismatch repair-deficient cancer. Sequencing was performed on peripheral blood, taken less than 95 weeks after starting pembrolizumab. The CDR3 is CASSFGGFTDTQYF. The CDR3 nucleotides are TGCGCCAGCAGCTTTGGGGGATTCACAGATACGCAGTATTTT.